Listed here are 21 T cell receptor beta chains from one sample, sequenced in a study of CD8 T cells in ankylosing spondylitis. MiXCR, applied by TCRdb to the 5' RACE reads, yields one record per CDR3 protein. The sample lists approximately 290,000 distinct CDR3 sequences, around 20% occurring once. The material sequenced was blood, either unsorted or a sorted T cell fraction (not recorded which). These receptors came from a female donor with ankylosing spondylitis or in good health (not recorded which).

In its sample, this clonotype was seen many times. This chain uses TRBV7-2 with TRBJ2-7; D is ambiguous. The V end was cut by 1 base, the J end by 0 bases, with 7 bases between. Germline lookup yields CDR1 SGHTA and CDR2 FQGNSA. This CDR3 is built from 14 residues. In DNA, the CDR3 is TGTGCCAGCAGCTTAGGAGGTAACTCCTACGAGCAGTACTTC. It yields the protein CASSLGGNSYEQYF.

The V gene is TRBV4-3, the J gene TRBJ2-2; no firm D call. CDR1 LGHNA and CDR2 YSLEER come from the germline V gene. CDR3 length: 15 amino acids. V dropped 1 base and J dropped 4 bases, with 10 bases sitting between them. The CDR3 sequence: CASSQATRFTGELFF. The CDR3 nucleotides read TGCGCCAGCAGCCAAGCTACTCGATTCACCGGGGAGCTGTTTTTT.

This chain links TRBV29-1 with TRBJ2-1; TRBD2 might be the D (6 bases). The CDR3 consists of 14 residues. Germline CDR1 SQVTM, CDR2 ANQGSEA. The germline V and J ends were trimmed by 4 bases and 8 bases, with 18 bases remaining between them. As DNA, the CDR3 is TGCAGCGTTGCCGTGGGAGGCCTTAGGTATGAGCAGTTCTTC. It translates to CSVAVGGLRYEQFF.

This clonotype was picked up one time. This chain links TRBV6-2 or TRBV6-3 with TRBJ2-2; no firm D call. The CDR3 has 14 amino acids. The ends were cut back, 0 bases at V and 9 bases at J, with 11 bases in the middle. Germline V gives CDR1 MNHEY, CDR2 SVGEGT. The CDR3 sequence: CASSYSTDHRELFF. CDR3 DNA sequence: TGTGCCAGCAGTTACTCGACGGACCACAGGGAGCTGTTTTTT.

J is TRBJ1-2 and V is TRBV12-3 or TRBV12-4, with D unclear. V lost 6 bases and J 5 bases, leaving 19 bases between the germline ends. The CDR3 is 15 residues long. The CDR3 DNA sequence: TGTGCCAGCAGCCATGAAAAAACCTGGATATATGGCTACACCTTC. Amino acid sequence: CASSHEKTWIYGYTF.

This clonotype was counted only a few times. The chain employs TRBV19 and TRBJ1-2; no clear D. Trimming shortened V by 5 bases and J by 4 bases, and 11 bases separated the two germline ends. Looked up from germline, CDR1 is LNHDA and CDR2 is SQIVND (reference sequence). CDR3 length equals 13 residues. CDR3 sequence: CASSRTEFYGYTF. Written as DNA, the CDR3 is TGTGCCAGTAGTCGGACGGAATTCTATGGCTACACCTTC.

In its sample, this clonotype was seen a few times. The chain is built from TRBV5-1 and TRBJ1-3; 8 nucleotides align to TRBD1. This CDR3 has 15 residues. Germline V gene sequence: CDR1 SGHRS, CDR2 YFSETQ. V lost 0 bases to trimming and J lost 13 bases; unmatched junction nucleotides: 12. The CDR3 nucleotides read TGCGCCAGCAGCTTGGGAGTGGCAGGGGGCGCCGGGATATATTTT. This sequence encodes CASSLGVAGGAGIYF.

The gene calls are TRBV4-2 and TRBJ1-1; D gene ambiguous. Germline V gives CDR1 LGHNA, CDR2 YNFKEQ. The V end was cut by 0 bases, the J end by 7 bases, with 15 bases between. This CDR3 contains 15 residues. CDR3 sequence reads: CASSQDPPVEREAFF. CDR3 bases: TGTGCCAGCAGCCAAGATCCCCCCGTAGAGCGTGAAGCTTTCTTT.

The V call is TRBV11-1, the J call TRBJ1-1; TRBD1 is a possible D gene (5 bases). This CDR3 region has 18 residues. Trimming cost V 6 bases and J 3 bases, with 26 bases left between them. Per the germline V gene, CDR1 is SGHAT and CDR2 is FQDESV (reference sequence). The CDR3 region has the DNA TGTGCCAGCAGGCTTTTGACCGGGACTTTCGACTCGGACACTGAAGCTTTCTTT. Its protein product is CASRLLTGTFDSDTEAFF.

The chain employs TRBV20-1 and TRBJ1-5, with 8 bases fitting TRBD1. V dropped 6 bases and J dropped 2; count of bases not matched to a gene: 6. Germline V CDR1 and CDR2: DFQATT, SNEGSKA (reference sequence). The CDR3 sequence is 14 residues long. The CDR3 loop reads CSAPLTGGNQPQHF. The CDR3 DNA reads as TGCAGTGCCCCTTTGACAGGGGGCAATCAGCCCCAGCATTTT.

The rearrangement links TRBV10-3 to TRBJ1-4; D not resolved. The V and J ends lost 10 bases and 8 bases respectively, with 17 bases between them. This CDR3 contains 13 residues. Germline-derived CDR1 and CDR2 are ENHRY and SYGVKD. The DNA of the CDR3 is TGTGCCAGTGGAAGAGGAGACGCGGAAAAACTGTTTTTT. The encoded protein is CASGRGDAEKLFF.

This chain connects TRBV21-1 to TRBJ2-7; the DNA was not used to check the table's D call, TRBD2. TRBV21-1 is flagged as a pseudogene. The CDR3 runs to 18 residues. The CDR3 protein is CASSKNYRGNLSSYEQYF. The CDR3 DNA sequence: TGTGCCAGCAGCAAAAATTACCGAGGGAACCTCAGCTCCTACGAGCAGTACTTC.

The chain links TRBV18 to TRBJ1-5; weak D call: TRBD1 (5 bases). This CDR3 is 16 amino acids long. The V gene's germline CDR1 is KGHSH and CDR2 LQKENI. Trimming took 6 bases from V and 0 from J, leaving 15 bases between them. CDR3 nucleotide sequence: TGTGCCAGCTCGATTGCCAGGGACCATAGCAATCAGCCCCAGCATTTT. Its translation: CASSIARDHSNQPQHF.

V is TRBV20-1 and J is TRBJ2-5; 8 bases match TRBD2. The CDR3 has 12 amino acids. Germline V CDR1 and CDR2: DFQATT, SNEGSKA (reference sequence). Trimming at V came to 6 bases and at J to 7 bases, leaving 7 bases not matched to a gene. The CDR3 coding sequence is TGCAGTGCCCACCGGGGGGGCGGGACCCAGTACTTC. It specifies CSAHRGGGTQYF.

Only a few counts were recorded for this clonotype. The chain carries TRBV6-2 or TRBV6-3 and TRBJ2-2; the D call may be TRBD1 or TRBD2 (5 bases each). Trimming left V 6 bases short and J 3 bases short, with 17 bases between. The CDR3 consists of 16 residues. Germline CDR1 is MNHEY and CDR2 is SVGEGT. The CDR3 nucleotides read TGTGCCAGCAGGCCGAGGGGCCTTAGGGACACCGGGGAGCTGTTTTTT. It encodes CASRPRGLRDTGELFF.

This clonotype has ten or more counts. The V gene is TRBV20-1, the J gene TRBJ2-1, with unresolved D. Trimming stripped 6 bases from V and 2 bases from J, with 14 bases between. CDR3 length: 14 amino acids. Germline lookup yields CDR1 DFQATT and CDR2 SNEGSKA (reference sequence). CDR3 bases: TGCAGTGCCGATGCCACGGTGGCCTACAATGAGCAGTTCTTC. Protein: CSADATVAYNEQFF.

This clonotype was detected only a few times. V is TRBV4-3 and J is TRBJ2-1; D is perhaps TRBD2 (5 bases). With 6 bases removed from V and 0 bases from J, the gap between germline ends came to 18 bases. The CDR3 runs 17 residues. Germline values: CDR1 LGHNA, CDR2 YSLEER. The chain's CDR3 is CASSLGLPEGSYNEQFF. CDR3 DNA: TGCGCCAGCAGTTTAGGACTCCCCGAAGGCTCCTACAATGAGCAGTTCTTC.

The chain couples TRBV20-1 to TRBJ1-2, with D tentatively TRBD1 (5 bases). Germline CDR1 DFQATT, CDR2 SNEGSKA (reference sequence). Trimming cost V 6 bases and J 8 bases, with 10 bases left between them. This CDR3 comprises 10 residues. The chain's CDR3 is CSARTGGYTF. In nucleotides, the CDR3 is TGCAGTGCCCGCACAGGCGGCTACACCTTC.

This clonotype has ten or more counts. The chain couples TRBV20-1 to TRBJ1-4; maybe TRBD1 (6 bases). Germline assignment: CDR1 DFQATT and CDR2 SNEGSKA (reference sequence). The CDR3 has 15 amino acids. V lost 0 bases and J lost 4, with 12 bases in between. CDR3 sequence (DNA): TGCAGTGCTAGAGATCAAAGGACAGATAATGAAAAACTGTTTTTT. Protein: CSARDQRTDNEKLFF.

This clonotype was seen only once. The rearrangement links TRBV30 to TRBJ2-7; D call uncertain. Germline V gene lookup returns CDR1 GTSNPN and CDR2 SVGIG (reference sequence). Deletions cut 2 bases from V and 6 bases from J, with 14 bases between. The CDR3 runs 13 residues. This CDR3 reads CAWSIRGASEQYF. The CDR3 DNA reads TGTGCCTGGAGTATCCGCGGAGCGAGCGAGCAGTACTTC. Together with reference TRBV30 and TRBJ2-7, the CDR3 gives the full variable domain: SQTIHQWPATLVQPVGSPLSLECTVEGTSNPNLYWYRQAAGRGLQLLFYSVGIGQISSEVPQNLSASRPQDRQFILSSKKLLLSDSGFYLCAWSIRGASEQYFGPGTRLTVT.

The rearrangement links TRBV28 to TRBJ2-7; 7 bases fit TRBD2. CDR1 and CDR2 from the germline V gene are MDHEN and SYDVKM. The J segment lost 5 bases and the V segment lost 2 bases, leaving 6 bases of the junction unmatched. The CDR3 consists of 14 residues. The CDR3 reads CASSLETSSHEQYF. The CDR3 nucleotides are TGTGCCAGCAGTTTAGAGACTAGCTCTCACGAGCAGTACTTC.